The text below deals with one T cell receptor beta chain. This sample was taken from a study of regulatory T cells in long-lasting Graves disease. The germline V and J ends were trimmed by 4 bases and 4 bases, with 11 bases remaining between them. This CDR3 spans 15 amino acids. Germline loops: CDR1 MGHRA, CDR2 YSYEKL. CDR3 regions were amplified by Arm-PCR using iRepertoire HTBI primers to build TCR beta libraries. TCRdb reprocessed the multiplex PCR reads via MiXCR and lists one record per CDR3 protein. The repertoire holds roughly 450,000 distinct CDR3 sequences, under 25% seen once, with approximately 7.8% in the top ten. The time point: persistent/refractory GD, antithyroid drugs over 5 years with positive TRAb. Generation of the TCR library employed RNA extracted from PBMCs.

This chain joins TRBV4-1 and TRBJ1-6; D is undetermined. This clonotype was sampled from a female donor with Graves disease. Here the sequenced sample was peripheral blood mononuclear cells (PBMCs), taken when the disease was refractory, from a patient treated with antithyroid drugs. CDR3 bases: TGCGCCAGCAGCCTCCTGGCGGCGTATAATTCACCCCTCCACTTT. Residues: CASSLLAAYNSPLHF.